The 15 T cell receptor beta chains presented below share a single source sample, sequenced in a study of T cells in Graves' hyperthyroidism and ophthalmopathy. Using RNA transcripts as the source, TCR beta CDR3 regions were amplified. Carried out on the TCR CDR3, a first-round RT-PCR used the HTBI primer set. MiXCR was run by TCRdb on the multiplex PCR reads, yielding one entry per CDR3 protein. Among about 500,000 distinct CDR3 sequences, over 45% were seen once, and the ten largest hold around 47%. The material sequenced was peripheral blood or thyroid tissue (not recorded which). The receptors were sampled from an adult woman with Graves' disease, either hyperthyroidism or ophthalmopathy (not recorded which).

This clonotype showed up many times. The V and J genes are TRBV19 and TRBJ2-2; 10 nucleotides line up with TRBD1. Germline values: CDR1 LNHDA, CDR2 SQIVND (reference sequence). This CDR3 contains 16 residues. The V gene end was trimmed by 6 bases and the J gene end by 7 bases; junction bases not matched to a gene: 11. This CDR3 reads CASRLSGTGDYGELFF. Written as DNA, the CDR3 is TGTGCCAGTAGACTATCCGGGACAGGGGACTACGGGGAGCTGTTTTTT. The variable domain in full, completed from reference TRBV19 and TRBJ2-2, reads DGGITQSPKYLFRKEGQNVTLSCEQNLNHDAMYWYRQDPGQGLRLIYYSQIVNDFQKGDIAEGYSVSREKKESFPLTVTSAQKNPTAFYLCASRLSGTGDYGELFFGEGSRLTVL.

This clonotype was observed at least ten times. The chain carries TRBV7-9 and TRBJ1-3; D gene ambiguous. Trimming removed 4 bases at V and 0 bases at J, with 13 bases between. Per germline, CDR1 SEHNR and CDR2 FQNEAQ (reference sequence). CDR3 length: 16 residues. In nucleotides, the CDR3 is TGTGCCAGCAGCTGGTCAGACATGAGCTCTGGAAACACCATATATTTT. Protein sequence: CASSWSDMSSGNTIYF.

Only one count was recorded for this clonotype. J is TRBJ2-5 and V is TRBV10-3; D unresolved. The DNA matches TRBJ2-7 better at its end, which makes the J call doubtful. Looked up from germline, CDR1 is ENHRY and CDR2 is SYGVKD. The CDR3 is 15 amino acids. CDR3: CAISELAWSWDEQYF. CDR3 bases: TGTGCCATCAGTGAGTTGGCTTGGAGCTGGGACGAGCAGTACTTC.

This clonotype was observed a handful of times. The V and J genes are TRBV27 and TRBJ2-2; D is undetermined. Germline values: CDR1 MNHEY, CDR2 SMNVEV (reference sequence). The CDR3 is 14 residues long. Trimming cost V 0 bases and J 5 bases, with 7 bases left between them. CDR3 nucleotides: TGTGCCAGCAGTTTATCCTTGAGGACCGGGGAGCTGTTTTTT. Protein sequence: CASSLSLRTGELFF.

CDR3 sequence (DNA): TGTGCCAGCAGTTCACAGGGGCCAGGGGAGACCCAGTACTTC. Translating it yields CASSSQGPGETQYF. The V call is TRBV7-2, the J call TRBJ2-5; TRBD1 agrees at 7 bases. Per the germline V gene, CDR1 is SGHTA and CDR2 is FQGNSA. The CDR3 length is 14 residues. J was trimmed by 5 bases and V by 6 bases; bases with no gene match: 9. The complete variable domain, with remaining parts taken from reference TRBV7-2 and TRBJ2-5, reads GAGVSQSPSNKVTEKGKDVELRCDPISGHTALYWYRQSLGQGLEFLIYFQGNSAPDKSGLPSDRFSAERTGGSVSTLTIQRTQQEDSAVYLCASSSQGPGETQYFGPGTRLLVL.

This clonotype was detected many times. V and J are TRBV7-9 and TRBJ2-3, with 8 nucleotides matching TRBD1. The germline V gene encodes CDR1 SEHNR and CDR2 FQNEAQ (reference sequence). This CDR3 is 15 amino acids long. The trim removed 4 bases at V and 2 bases at J, leaving 5 bases unmatched. The CDR3 region is CASSSRQGSTDTQYF. The CDR3 DNA sequence: TGTGCCAGCAGCTCTCGACAGGGGTCCACAGATACGCAGTATTTT. The full variable domain, completed using reference TRBV7-9 and TRBJ2-3, is DTGVSQNPRHKITKRGQNVTFRCDPISEHNRLYWYRQTLGQGPEFLTYFQNEAQLEKSRLLSDRFSAERPKGSFSTLEIQRTEQGDSAMYLCASSSRQGSTDTQYFGPGTRLTVL.

This clonotype was seen repeatedly, ten times or more. This chain links TRBV29-1 with TRBJ2-7, with a possible D match to TRBD2 (6 bases). Deletions cut 5 bases from V and 2 bases from J, with 16 bases between. Germline V gene data show CDR1 as SQVTM and CDR2 as ANQGSEA. The CDR3 is 14 residues long. The CDR3 DNA is TGCAGCGTTTCGGGGGAGGTGGGTCCCTACGAGCAGTACTTC. Translating gives CSVSGEVGPYEQYF.

Worth noting for this clonotype: Possible read error: a much larger clone is one base away. The chain joins TRBV11-2 to TRBJ1-3, with no clear D. The CDR3 length is 11 residues. V was pared by 4 bases and J by 10 bases, with 8 bases between. Germline CDR1 reads SGHAT; CDR2 reads FQNNGV. In DNA form, the CDR3 reads TGTGCCAGCAGCTCTGCCGTAACCATATATTTT. It encodes CASSSAVTIYF.

The chain has TRBV5-1 and TRBJ2-2, with 9 bases matching TRBD2. Trimming took 0 bases from V and 3 from J; bases not matched to a gene: 6. Germline V gives CDR1 SGHRS, CDR2 YFSETQ. The CDR3 contains 17 residues. This chain's CDR3 is CASSLVSGSSYTGELFF. The CDR3 DNA reads TGCGCCAGCAGCTTGGTTAGCGGGAGTTCGTACACCGGGGAGCTGTTTTTT.

This clonotype came up many times. This rearrangement joins TRBV4-2 to TRBJ1-1; weak D call: TRBD1 (5 bases). The germline V gene encodes CDR1 LGHNA and CDR2 YNFKEQ. CDR3 size: 14 residues. V lost 5 bases and J 3 bases, leaving 13 bases between the germline ends. In DNA, the CDR3 is TGTGCCAGCAGCGTAAGGGACTCCGACACTGAAGCTTTCTTT. It is translated as CASSVRDSDTEAFF.

This clonotype has ten or more counts. The chain recombines TRBV7-2 with TRBJ1-5, with 9 positions matching TRBD1. The germline V gene has CDR1 SGHTA and CDR2 FQGNSA. V shed 6 bases, J shed 6 bases, and the junction held 9 bases outside the gene matches. The CDR3 spans 15 residues. The chain's CDR3 is CASSSDGTGSQPQHF. CDR3 in DNA: TGTGCCAGCAGTTCTGACGGGACAGGGAGTCAGCCCCAGCATTTT.

The chain is built from TRBV27 and TRBJ1-5; 10 bases are shared with TRBD1. V was clipped by 2 bases and J by 5 bases; unmatched bases: 6. The CDR3 covers 16 residues. The germline V gene has CDR1 MNHEY and CDR2 SMNVEV (reference sequence). CDR3 residues: CASSLTGQGVHQPQHF. The CDR3, as DNA: TGTGCCAGCAGTTTAACCGGACAGGGGGTTCATCAGCCCCAGCATTTT.

The chain recombines TRBV4-1 with TRBJ1-5; the match to TRBD1 covers 7 bases. The germline V gene encodes CDR1 MGHRA and CDR2 YSYEKL. The CDR3 spans 18 residues. Trimming at V came to 1 base and at J to 5 bases, leaving 14 bases not matched to a gene. CDR3 DNA sequence: TGCGCCAGCAGCCAAGCTTGGAGACAGGGTAGTTTGGATCAGCCCCAGCATTTT. As protein: CASSQAWRQGSLDQPQHF.

This clonotype was seen only a few times. The rearrangement uses TRBV29-1 and TRBJ2-7, with D perhaps given as TRBD1 or TRBD2 (5 bases each). The length of the CDR3 is 11 residues. CDR1 SQVTM and CDR2 ANQGSEA come from the germline V gene. The V end lost 8 bases, the J end lost 7 bases, and 15 bases lay between the germline ends. The CDR3 DNA sequence: TGCAGCTCCCGGGACGAGGAGGAGCAGTACTTC. It codes for CSSRDEEEQYF.

This clonotype was found many times. V gene TRBV10-3 combines with J gene TRBJ2-5, with D tentatively TRBD1 (6 bases). V was shortened by 5 bases and J by 5 bases, with 12 bases between the two germline ends. This CDR3 contains 13 residues. Looked up from germline, CDR1 is ENHRY and CDR2 is SYGVKD. The CDR3 DNA sequence: TGTGCCATCAGTACAGGGTATGCGGAGACCCAGTACTTC. This encodes CAISTGYAETQYF.